The 19 T cell receptor beta chains given below trace back to one sample, sequenced in a study of vaccination effects on CD4 cells after COVID-19. CD4+ T cells were isolated after approximately 10 days of culture. Libraries were prepared by immunoSEQ multiplex PCR; TCRdb keeps only in-frame clonotypes and omits some of them. The sample holds 70,000 or so clones, roughly three quarters seen once. No cognate antigen is known for these TCRs. Sequencing was performed on CD4+ T cells from PBMCs cultured without peptide, taken before COVID-19 vaccination. The receptors originated from a human donor who received a COVID-19 vaccine.

For the CDR3, the DNA is TGCGCCAGCAGCTCCAGGGTCGGGGTCAACACAGATACGCAGTATTTT. It yields the protein CASSSRVGVNTDTQYF. The chain couples TRBV5-1 to TRBJ2-3; D could derive from TRBD1 or TRBD2 (5 bases each). In germline, CDR1 is SGHRS, CDR2 YFSETQ. Trimming cost V 3 bases and J 2 bases, with 16 bases left between them. CDR3 size: 16 residues.

The CDR3 DNA reads as TGTGCCAGCAGCCATAAGGGATTGGGGTACGAGCAGTACGTC. Its translation: CASSHKGLGYEQYV. The chain joins TRBV3-1 (or the pseudogene TRBV3-2) to TRBJ2-7; D is ambiguous. With 3 bases removed from V and 4 bases from J, the gap between germline ends came to 13 bases. The CDR3 is 14 amino acids. Germline CDR1 is LGHDT and CDR2 is YNNKEL (reference sequence).

This chain joins TRBV4-2 and TRBJ1-2, with 8 nucleotides matching TRBD1. Germline V gene sequence: CDR1 LGHNA, CDR2 YNFKEQ. The CDR3 loop spans 18 amino acids. Germline trimming cut 4 bases from V and 2 bases from J; bases unmatched to any gene: 15. In nucleotides, the CDR3 is TGTGCCAGCAGCCCTAGACTACTAGTTGGACAGGGCAACTATGGCTACACCTTC. It encodes CASSPRLLVGQGNYGYTF.

CDR3 DNA: TGCGCCAGCAGTGCGACGGGACAGGGAGATGGCTACACCTTC. It specifies CASSATGQGDGYTF. The chain recombines TRBV10-2 with TRBJ1-2; 9 bases match TRBD1. CDR3 length: 14 amino acids. CDR1 and CDR2 (germline): WSHSY, SAAADI. Trimming at V came to 4 bases and at J to 6 bases, leaving 6 bases not matched to a gene.

This chain links TRBV11-2 with TRBJ2-1, with TRBD2 matching 15 bases. This CDR3 comprises 15 residues. The V gene end was trimmed by 4 bases and the J gene end by 14 bases; junction bases not matched to a gene: 9. Per germline, CDR1 SGHAT and CDR2 FQNNGV. The CDR3 here is CASSSGLAGGTWEFF. The CDR3 region has the DNA TGTGCCAGCAGCTCCGGACTAGCGGGGGGGACTTGGGAGTTCTTC.

The V gene is TRBV18, the J gene TRBJ2-2; TRBD1 aligns across 7 bases. V shed 4 bases and J 0 bases; nucleotides not matched to a gene: 2. This CDR3 spans 15 amino acids. Looked up from germline, CDR1 is KGHSH and CDR2 is LQKENI. CDR3 bases: TGTGCCAGCTCACGACAGGGCCCGAACACCGGGGAGCTGTTTTTT. Its protein is CASSRQGPNTGELFF.

The chain is built from TRBV11-2 and TRBJ2-2; D remains unclear. V lost 4 bases, J lost 1 base, and 16 bases lay in between. This CDR3 region has 17 residues. Germline CDR1 SGHAT, CDR2 FQNNGV. The CDR3 is CASSWISGTKNTGELFF. DNA for the CDR3: TGTGCCAGCAGCTGGATCAGTGGCACGAAGAACACCGGGGAGCTGTTTTTT.

V usage is TRBV10-3 and J usage is TRBJ1-6; D remains unclear. Germline CDR1 reads ENHRY; CDR2 reads SYGVKD. With 4 bases removed from V and 7 bases from J, the gap between germline ends came to 8 bases. The length of the CDR3 is 13 residues. The CDR3 DNA reads as TGTGCCATCAGTGCTCAGGACAATTCACCCCTCCACTTT. Encoded protein: CAISAQDNSPLHF.

The V and J genes are TRBV15 and TRBJ1-2; D remains ambiguous. The CDR3 extends over 14 amino acids. V was cut by 0 bases and J by 4 bases, with 9 bases left in between. Germline V gives CDR1 LNHNV, CDR2 YYDKDF (reference sequence). The chain's CDR3 is CATSRDILSYGYTF. The CDR3, as DNA: TGTGCCACCAGCAGAGATATACTAAGCTATGGCTACACCTTC.

Of note for this clone: At one of its ends the junction is not consistent with the germline gene, which may arise from a read error. The chain recombines TRBV20-1 with TRBJ2-3, with 11 nucleotides matching TRBD2. The CDR3 is 11 residues long. In germline, CDR1 is DFQATT, CDR2 SNEGSKA (reference sequence). CDR3 coding DNA: TGCAGTGCTAGAGAGGGACTAGCGGTGGCTTTT. Protein: CSAREGLAVAF.

This chain uses TRBV6-2 or TRBV6-3 with TRBJ2-1; D remains unclear. This CDR3 spans 15 amino acids. The V and J ends lost 0 bases and 5 bases respectively, with 11 bases between them. Germline V gives CDR1 MNHEY, CDR2 SVGEGT. CDR3 sequence reads: CASSYSTYANNEQFF. CDR3 nucleotides: TGTGCCAGCAGTTACTCGACATACGCCAACAATGAGCAGTTCTTC.

The chain has TRBV11-3 and TRBJ2-5; 8 bases are shared with TRBD2. After removal of 5 bases from V and 5 bases from J, the junction contained 7 bases not matched to a gene. The CDR3 is 14 residues long. CDR1 and CDR2 from the germline V gene are SGHNT and YENEEA. The DNA of the CDR3 is TGTGCCAGCAGCGGGGACCGGGAGGGGGAGACCCAGTACTTC. This translates into CASSGDREGETQYF.

The J gene is TRBJ2-3, the V gene TRBV24-1; TRBD2 matches at 13 bases. V shed 5 bases and J 2 bases; nucleotides not matched to a gene: 6. The CDR3 has 17 amino acids. CDR1 is KGHDR, CDR2 SFDVKD, per germline. CDR3 residues: CATSAATSGRITDTQYF. CDR3 sequence (DNA): TGTGCCACCAGTGCCGCGACTAGCGGGAGGATCACAGATACGCAGTATTTT.

This chain connects TRBV29-1 to TRBJ1-1, with 7 positions matching TRBD1. From germline, CDR1 is SQVTM and CDR2 ANQGSEA. This CDR3 spans 13 amino acids. After removal of 4 bases from V and 5 bases from J, the junction contained 7 bases not matched to a gene. The CDR3 spells CSVGNRGTTEAFF. The CDR3 DNA follows: TGCAGCGTTGGTAACAGGGGAACGACTGAAGCTTTCTTT.

The DNA of the CDR3 is TGTGCCAGCAGCTTAGCAACTAATGAAAAACTGTTTTTT. Encoded protein: CASSLATNEKLFF. The chain combines TRBV7-8 with TRBJ1-4; D unresolved. Between the trimmed V and J ends, which lost 0 bases and 1 base, there was a span of 0 bases. The CDR3 totals 13 residues. The germline V gene encodes CDR1 SGHVS and CDR2 FQNEAQ. Filled out from reference TRBV7-8 and TRBJ1-4, the complete variable domain reads GAGVSQSPRYKVAKRGQDVALRCDPISGHVSLFWYQQALGQGPEFLTYFQNEAQLDKSGLPSDRFFAERPEGSVSTLKIQRTQQEDSAVYLCASSLATNEKLFFGSGTQLSVL.

This chain links TRBV7-3 with TRBJ1-1; tentatively, D is TRBD1 (6 bases). Germline V lookup: CDR1 SGHTA, CDR2 FQGTGA. This CDR3 has 14 residues. The V gene lost 3 bases and the J gene lost 3 bases, with 11 bases spanning the gap. DNA of the CDR3: TGTGCCAGCAGCTTTACGGGGGCCGACACTGAAGCTTTCTTT. The encoded protein is CASSFTGADTEAFF.

This CDR3 is CATSGGLAGGLETQYF. The CDR3 DNA reads as TGTGCCACCAGTGGGGGACTAGCGGGGGGATTAGAGACCCAGTACTTC. V is TRBV15 and J is TRBJ2-5, with 15 bases lining up with TRBD2. The CDR3 consists of 16 residues. Germline V gives CDR1 LNHNV, CDR2 YYDKDF (reference sequence). The V gene end was trimmed by 6 bases and the J gene end by 4 bases; junction bases not matched to a gene: 6.

The chain joins TRBV18 to TRBJ1-1; no definite D call. V gave up 0 bases and J gave up 3 bases, with 8 bases separating them. CDR1 and CDR2 from the germline V gene are KGHSH and LQKENI. The CDR3 runs to 14 residues. The CDR3 coding sequence is TGTGCCAGCTCACCACCTCTCCGGGACACTGAAGCTTTCTTT. Its translation: CASSPPLRDTEAFF.

The chain uses TRBV7-2 and TRBJ2-2; D is unclear. V lost 4 bases, J lost 6 bases, and 21 bases lay in between. Per germline, CDR1 SGHTA and CDR2 FQGNSA. CDR3 length: 17 amino acids. The CDR3 nucleotides read TGTGCCAGCAGCTACCGTGGGTGGGCTTCCTCATCCGGGGAGCTGTTTTTT. Protein product: CASSYRGWASSSGELFF.